The text below deals with one T cell receptor beta chain. The antigen is undetermined. This record belongs to a study of T cell responses to AZD1222 COVID-19 vaccine. Study-level background: Samples with a second dose at about 4 or about 12 weeks were pooled together. General study results and limits: White British donors predominated, females outnumbered males, and clonal diversity was possibly underestimated.

TCRdb's copy holds only in-frame clones and misses some; the assay was immunoSEQ multiplex PCR. The sample lists 150,000 to 200,000 clones, around 92% occurring once. The source was peripheral blood, collected on day 0 of AZD1222 vaccination. This TCR was recovered from an adult in good health.

DNA of the CDR3: TGTGCCTGGAGTACGTATCAAAACACCATATATTTT. Its protein is CAWSTYQNTIYF. V and J are TRBV30 and TRBJ1-3, with D hard to call. CDR1 GTSNPN and CDR2 SVGIG come from the germline V gene (reference sequence). CDR3 size: 12 residues. The V end was cut by 2 bases, the J end by 6 bases, with 8 bases between.